This entry lists 13 T cell receptor beta chains sequenced from one sample in a study of T cell responses to AZD1222 COVID-19 vaccine. Some clones are missing from TCRdb's copy, which holds only in-frame ones; the method was immunoSEQ multiplex PCR. Found here are about 98,000 clones, about 90% of them singletons; the top ten hold about a tenth. Sequences were derived from peripheral blood, sampled on day 0 of MenACWY control vaccination. The source of these receptors is an adult in good health.

This chain links TRBV5-1 with TRBJ2-1; 10 bases fit TRBD1. The junction had 13 bases not matched to a gene; V was cut back by 4 bases and J by 9 bases. In germline, CDR1 is SGHRS, CDR2 YFSETQ. The CDR3 totals 16 residues. The CDR3 reads CASSPGQGMGWGEQFF. As DNA, the CDR3 is TGCGCCAGCAGCCCGGGACAGGGGATGGGATGGGGTGAGCAGTTCTTC. The full variable domain, its missing parts supplied by reference TRBV5-1 and TRBJ2-1, is KAGVTQTPRYLIKTRGQQVTLSCSPISGHRSVSWYQQTPGQGLQFLFEYFSETQRNKGNFPGRFSGRQFSNSRSEMNVSTLELGDSALYLCASSPGQGMGWGEQFFGPGTRLTVL.

The chain carries TRBV7-2 and TRBJ1-6; possibly TRBD1 for D (5 bases). CDR3 length: 18 residues. CDR1 is SGHTA and CDR2 is FQGNSA in the germline V gene. Trimming cost V 4 bases and J 0 bases, with 16 bases left between them. CDR3 protein: CASSSGDRHSSYNSPLHF. In DNA, the CDR3 is TGTGCCAGCAGCTCGGGGGACCGCCACAGCTCCTATAATTCACCCCTCCACTTT. Full variable domain (rest looked up from reference TRBV7-2 and TRBJ1-6): GAGVSQSPSNKVTEKGKDVELRCDPISGHTALYWYRQSLGQGLEFLIYFQGNSAPDKSGLPSDRFSAERTGGSVSTLTIQRTQQEDSAVYLCASSSGDRHSSYNSPLHFGNGTRLTVT.

This clone has just one count. The CDR3 protein is CASSTEGGPANTGELFF. CDR3 DNA sequence: TGTGCCAGCTCAACGGAGGGGGGACCCGCGAACACCGGGGAGCTGTTTTTT. J is TRBJ2-2 and V is TRBV18, with D perhaps matching TRBD1 or TRBD2 (6 bases each). Germline CDR1 and CDR2: KGHSH and LQKENI. With 5 bases removed from V and 0 bases from J, the gap between germline ends came to 16 bases. CDR3 length: 17 residues.

This chain uses TRBV7-8 with TRBJ2-7, with D possibly matching TRBD2 (5 bases). This CDR3 spans 14 amino acids. V was pared by 5 bases and J by 3 bases, with 14 bases between. Germline V CDR1 and CDR2: SGHVS, FQNEAQ. CDR3 coding DNA: TGTGCCAGCAGCCCCGCGTCGGGGTTCTACGAGCAGTACTTC. As protein: CASSPASGFYEQYF.

The rearrangement joins TRBV7-2 to TRBJ2-3, with a tentative D call TRBD1 (8 bases). V was trimmed by 0 bases and J by 3 bases, leaving 13 bases between them. Germline-derived CDR1 and CDR2 are SGHTA and FQGNSA. This CDR3 region has 16 residues. The CDR3 protein is CASSLATGGGTDTQYF. In nucleotides, the CDR3 is TGTGCCAGCAGCTTAGCCACAGGGGGGGGGACAGATACGCAGTATTTT. Filled out from reference TRBV7-2 and TRBJ2-3, the complete variable domain reads GAGVSQSPSNKVTEKGKDVELRCDPISGHTALYWYRQSLGQGLEFLIYFQGNSAPDKSGLPSDRFSAERTGGSVSTLTIQRTQQEDSAVYLCASSLATGGGTDTQYFGPGTRLTVL.

V and J are TRBV11-3 and TRBJ1-1; no clear D. CDR1 is SGHNT and CDR2 is YENEEA in the germline V gene. This CDR3 is built from 13 residues. Trimming removed 5 bases from V and 3 bases from J, with 10 bases in between. The CDR3 sequence: CASSENSDTEAFF. CDR3 bases: TGTGCCAGCAGCGAAAACTCAGACACTGAAGCTTTCTTT.

Only one count was recorded for this clone. The V gene is TRBV30, the J gene TRBJ1-3; tentative D call: TRBD1 (6 bases). CDR3 length: 14 amino acids. Trimming took 0 bases from V and 4 from J, leaving 10 bases between them. Germline V gives CDR1 GTSNPN, CDR2 SVGIG (reference sequence). CDR3 sequence: CAWSVGTQGNTIYF. CDR3 nucleotides: TGTGCCTGGAGTGTAGGGACACAGGGAAACACCATATATTTT.

The CDR3 region is CASSMRQYAQPQHF. The CDR3, as DNA: TGTGCCAGTAGTATGAGGCAGTATGCTCAGCCCCAGCATTTT. This sequence joins TRBV19 and TRBJ1-5; unclear D gene. V lost 3 bases and J lost 6, with 12 bases in between. CDR1 and CDR2 from the germline V gene are LNHDA and SQIVND (reference sequence). The CDR3 runs to 14 residues.

The V gene is TRBV6-1, the J gene TRBJ1-3; D may be TRBD1 (6 bases). Germline values: CDR1 MNHNS, CDR2 SASEGT. CDR3 length equals 15 residues. Trimming took 3 bases from V and 2 from J, leaving 11 bases between them. The CDR3, as DNA: TGTGCCAGCAGTGATTCCGGGACACCTGGAAACACCATATATTTT. It translates to CASSDSGTPGNTIYF.

The chain joins TRBV15 to TRBJ2-7, with 8 bases fitting TRBD1. The CDR3 runs to 15 residues. Germline trimming cut 1 base from V and 5 bases from J; bases unmatched to any gene: 7. Per germline, CDR1 LNHNV and CDR2 YYDKDF (reference sequence). The CDR3 region is CATSRVRTGTHEQYF. For the CDR3, the DNA is TGTGCCACCAGCAGAGTCCGGACAGGGACCCACGAGCAGTACTTC.

This chain joins TRBV28 and TRBJ1-1; the D is unclear. The germline V and J ends were trimmed by 7 bases and 1 base, with 7 bases remaining between them. The CDR3 has 12 amino acids. Germline loops: CDR1 MDHEN, CDR2 SYDVKM. CDR3 in amino acids: CASTTQNTEAFF. The CDR3 region has the DNA TGTGCCAGCACGACACAGAACACTGAAGCTTTCTTT.

The CDR3 DNA sequence: TGTGCCAGCAGCCAAGCTATATCGACTGAAGCTTTCTTT. It yields the protein CASSQAISTEAFF. This chain joins TRBV3-1 (or the pseudogene TRBV3-2) and TRBJ1-1; D is undetermined. The CDR3 contains 13 residues. Per the germline V gene, CDR1 is LGHDT and CDR2 is YNNKEL (reference sequence). V lost 1 base and J lost 5, with 8 bases in between.

The chain joins TRBV6-6 to TRBJ1-1, with 9 bases identical to TRBD1. V gave up 5 bases and J gave up 4 bases; unmatched junction bases: 5. Germline V gene data show CDR1 as MNHNY and CDR2 as SVGAGI (reference sequence). This CDR3 contains 14 residues. In DNA form, the CDR3 reads TGTGCCAGCAGTATACAGGGGGCTGCCACTGAAGCTTTCTTT. Protein: CASSIQGAATEAFF.